Presented here are 17 T cell receptor beta chains from one specimen sequenced in a study of T cell changes during pregnancy in multiple sclerosis. The repertoire was sequenced with immunoSEQ multiplex PCR; TCRdb's copy has only in-frame clones and lacks some. The data hold tens of thousands of clones, with roughly 92% observed a single time. Material: CD4+ T cells from peripheral blood mononuclear cells, obtained before pregnancy. These receptors all stem from a female donor with multiple sclerosis, enrolled in a pregnancy study.

CDR3 bases: TGCAGCGTAGTGACAGGAGTATATGGCTACACCTTC. It yields the protein CSVVTGVYGYTF. The chain uses TRBV29-1 and TRBJ1-2, with a tentative D call TRBD1 (6 bases). The V end lost 6 bases, the J end lost 5 bases, and 13 bases lay between the germline ends. CDR1 is SQVTM and CDR2 is ANQGSEA in the germline V gene. CDR3 length: 12 residues.

The chain joins TRBV30 to TRBJ1-5; 8 nucleotides match TRBD1. Trimming took 5 bases from V and 2 from J; bases not matched to a gene: 11. The CDR3 contains 16 residues. The germline V gene encodes CDR1 GTSNPN and CDR2 SVGIG (reference sequence). The DNA for the CDR3 is TGTGCCTGGGGTAAGACAGGGGCTCGCGGCAATCAGCCCCAGCATTTT. It is translated as CAWGKTGARGNQPQHF.

This clone was observed a single time. This rearrangement joins TRBV6-6 to TRBJ2-7; D is perhaps TRBD1 (6 bases). The CDR3 totals 15 residues. Germline V gives CDR1 MNHNY, CDR2 SVGAGI (reference sequence). The germline V and J ends were trimmed by 0 bases and 5 bases, with 14 bases remaining between them. CDR3 nucleotides: TGTGCCAGCAGTTACTCGCGGACAGCCGGACACGAGCAGTACTTC. Residues: CASSYSRTAGHEQYF.

The chain carries TRBV19 and TRBJ1-5; the D gene is possibly TRBD1 (5 bases). Germline V gene data show CDR1 as LNHDA and CDR2 as SQIVND (reference sequence). This CDR3 spans 16 amino acids. Trimming removed 6 bases at V and 4 bases at J, with 19 bases between. Here the CDR3 reads CASSPNGVTENQPQHF. CDR3 coding DNA: TGTGCCAGTAGCCCCAATGGAGTGACAGAGAATCAGCCCCAGCATTTT.

V is TRBV5-1 and J is TRBJ2-1, with TRBD1 as a possible D gene (6 bases). The CDR3 length is 14 residues. Germline V CDR1 and CDR2: SGHRS, YFSETQ. Between the trimmed V and J ends, which lost 0 bases and 4 bases, there was a span of 8 bases. This CDR3 is CASSLGQGYNEQFF. The CDR3 DNA sequence: TGCGCCAGCAGCTTGGGGCAGGGGTACAATGAGCAGTTCTTC.

The chain links TRBV18 to TRBJ2-7; D unresolved. V was shortened by 1 base and J by 5 bases, with 12 bases between the two germline ends. Germline V gene sequence: CDR1 KGHSH, CDR2 LQKENI. This CDR3 is 14 amino acids long. CDR3 bases: TGTGCCAGCTCACCACAGAACAGTGGCCACGAGCAGTACTTC. Protein product: CASSPQNSGHEQYF.

The chain employs TRBV18 and TRBJ1-1, with TRBD1 identical over 8 bases. This CDR3 has 14 residues. The V gene's germline CDR1 is KGHSH and CDR2 LQKENI. Germline trimming cut 3 bases from V and 6 bases from J; bases unmatched to any gene: 6. CDR3 nucleotides: TGTGCCAGCTCACCTTCGCAGGGGGCAGCTGAAGCTTTCTTT. It translates to CASSPSQGAAEAFF.

V gene TRBV10-3 combines with J gene TRBJ2-7, with 7 nucleotides matching TRBD2. V lost 5 bases to trimming and J lost 6 bases; unmatched junction nucleotides: 4. CDR3 length equals 12 residues. Germline-derived CDR1 and CDR2 are ENHRY and SYGVKD. The CDR3 DNA follows: TGTGCCATCAGTCCCGGCGGGGGCGAGCAGTACTTC. Protein sequence: CAISPGGGEQYF.

This clone was recorded a few times. The V call is TRBV18, the J call TRBJ1-1; D call uncertain. V lost 1 base and J 5 bases, leaving 20 bases between the germline ends. This CDR3 is 17 amino acids long. The V gene's germline CDR1 is KGHSH and CDR2 LQKENI. The CDR3 nucleotides are TGTGCCAGCTCACCACAGGTTGGAGGACGGATTGGAACTGAAGCTTTCTTT. Translation gives CASSPQVGGRIGTEAFF.

The CDR3 protein is CASSLTYNTEAFF. As DNA, the CDR3 is TGTGCCAGCAGCTTAACCTACAACACTGAAGCTTTCTTT. The chain recombines TRBV7-2 with TRBJ1-1; no definite D call. Germline V gene lookup returns CDR1 SGHTA and CDR2 FQGNSA. The CDR3 sequence is 13 residues long. The ends were cut back, 2 bases at V and 2 bases at J, with 6 bases in the middle.

The chain uses TRBV7-2 and TRBJ1-5, with a weak D call TRBD1 (5 bases). V lost 0 bases to trimming and J lost 9 bases, with 9 bases between them. Germline values: CDR1 SGHTA, CDR2 FQGNSA. The CDR3 sequence is 13 residues long. In DNA form, the CDR3 reads TGTGCCAGCAGCTTAGCGGGGCGAGGGCCCCAGCATTTT. Its translation is CASSLAGRGPQHF.

V gene TRBV6-1 combines with J gene TRBJ1-1; D unresolved. Germline V lookup: CDR1 MNHNS, CDR2 SASEGT. V lost 7 bases and J lost 5, with 8 bases in between. This CDR3 is built from 11 residues. CDR3 amino acids: CASKEVTEAFF. The CDR3 coding sequence is TGTGCCAGCAAGGAGGTGACTGAAGCTTTCTTT.

The chain has TRBV9 and TRBJ1-2; TRBD1 aligns across 8 bases. CDR1 and CDR2 from the germline V gene are SGDLS and YYNGEE. There are 15 residues in the CDR3. The ends lost 4 bases at V and 1 base at J; junction bases unmatched: 6. The CDR3 region is CASSHRDRLNYGYTF. For the CDR3, the DNA is TGTGCCAGCAGCCATAGGGACAGGCTTAACTATGGCTACACCTTC.

V and J are TRBV28 and TRBJ1-2; D call uncertain. The CDR3 is made up of 12 amino acids. Trimming stripped 2 bases from V and 4 bases from J, with 5 bases between. The germline V gene encodes CDR1 MDHEN and CDR2 SYDVKM. Here the CDR3 reads CASSLPGYGYTF. The CDR3 DNA reads as TGTGCCAGCAGTTTACCGGGCTATGGCTACACCTTC.

V gene TRBV28 combines with J gene TRBJ1-2; TRBD1 aligns across 11 bases. The CDR3 extends over 15 amino acids. Unmatched junction bases numbered 4, after V lost 6 bases and J lost 1 base. Germline lookup yields CDR1 MDHEN and CDR2 SYDVKM. The DNA of the CDR3 is TGTGCCAGCAGCCCCGGGACAGGGGGTAACTATGGCTACACCTTC. Amino acids: CASSPGTGGNYGYTF.

The V call is TRBV19, the J call TRBJ2-3; 8 nucleotides match TRBD2. The germline V gene encodes CDR1 LNHDA and CDR2 SQIVND (reference sequence). Trimming cost V 5 bases and J 4 bases; bases outside gene matches: 11. The CDR3 spans 16 residues. The CDR3 loop reads CASSDTGTSSADTQYF. Written as DNA, the CDR3 is TGTGCCAGTAGTGATACCGGGACTAGTAGTGCAGATACGCAGTATTTT.

The chain has TRBV9 and TRBJ2-7; 7 bases fit TRBD2. CDR3 length: 15 amino acids. J was trimmed by 0 bases and V by 3 bases; bases with no gene match: 6. Per the germline V gene, CDR1 is SGDLS and CDR2 is YYNGEE. The CDR3 nucleotides read TGTGCCAGCAGCGCCTCAGCGGGACGCTCCTACGAGCAGTACTTC. It is translated as CASSASAGRSYEQYF.